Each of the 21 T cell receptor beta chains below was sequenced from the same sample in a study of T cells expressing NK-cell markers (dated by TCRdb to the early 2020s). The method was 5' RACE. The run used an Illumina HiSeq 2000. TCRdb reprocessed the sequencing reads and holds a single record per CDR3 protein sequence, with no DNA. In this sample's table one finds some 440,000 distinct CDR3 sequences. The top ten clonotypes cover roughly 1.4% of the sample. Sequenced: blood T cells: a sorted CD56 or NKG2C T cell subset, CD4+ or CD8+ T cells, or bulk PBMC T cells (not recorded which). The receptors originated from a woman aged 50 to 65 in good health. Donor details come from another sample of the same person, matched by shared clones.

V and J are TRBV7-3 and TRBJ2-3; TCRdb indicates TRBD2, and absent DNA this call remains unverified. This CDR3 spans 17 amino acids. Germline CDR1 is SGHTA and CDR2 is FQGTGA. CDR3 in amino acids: CASSLSPRGPMIDTQYF.

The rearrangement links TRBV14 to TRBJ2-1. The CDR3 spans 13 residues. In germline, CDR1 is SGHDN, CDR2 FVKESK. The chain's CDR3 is CASSLDLGSEQFF.

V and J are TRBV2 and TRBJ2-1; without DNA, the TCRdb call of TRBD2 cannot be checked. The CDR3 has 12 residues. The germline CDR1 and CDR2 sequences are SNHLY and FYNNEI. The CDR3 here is CASMGGGLEQFF.

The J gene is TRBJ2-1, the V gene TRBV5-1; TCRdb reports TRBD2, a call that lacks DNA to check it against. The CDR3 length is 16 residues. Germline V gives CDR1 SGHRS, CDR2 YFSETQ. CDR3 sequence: CASSLLGGVSYNEQFF.

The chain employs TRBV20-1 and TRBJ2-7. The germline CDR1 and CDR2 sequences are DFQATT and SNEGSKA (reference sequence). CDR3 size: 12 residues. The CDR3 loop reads CSARPDRYEQYF.

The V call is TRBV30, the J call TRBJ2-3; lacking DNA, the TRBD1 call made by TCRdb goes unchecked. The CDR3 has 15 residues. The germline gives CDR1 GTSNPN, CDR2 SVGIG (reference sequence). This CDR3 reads CAWSVSGRGTDTQYF.

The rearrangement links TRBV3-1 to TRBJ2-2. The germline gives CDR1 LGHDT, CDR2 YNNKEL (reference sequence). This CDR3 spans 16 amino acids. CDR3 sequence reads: CASSQDRGGNTGELFF.

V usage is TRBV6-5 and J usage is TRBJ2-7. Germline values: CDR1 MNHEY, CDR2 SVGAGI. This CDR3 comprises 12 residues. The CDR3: CASSLDRYEQYF.

The CDR3: CASSDLGLAAAYEQYF. The chain joins TRBV6-2 or TRBV6-3 to TRBJ2-7; the D gene TCRdb calls, TRBD2, cannot be checked with no DNA. The CDR3 length is 16 residues. Germline V gives CDR1 MNHEY, CDR2 SVGEGT.

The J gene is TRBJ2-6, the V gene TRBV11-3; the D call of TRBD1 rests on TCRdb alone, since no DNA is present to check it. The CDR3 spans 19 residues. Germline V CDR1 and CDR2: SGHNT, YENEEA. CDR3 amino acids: CASSLGDGTGFSGANVLTF.

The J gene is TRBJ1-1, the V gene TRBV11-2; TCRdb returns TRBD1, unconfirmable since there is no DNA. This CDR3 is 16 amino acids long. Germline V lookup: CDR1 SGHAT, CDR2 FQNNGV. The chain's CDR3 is CASSYPTGTGGSEAFF.

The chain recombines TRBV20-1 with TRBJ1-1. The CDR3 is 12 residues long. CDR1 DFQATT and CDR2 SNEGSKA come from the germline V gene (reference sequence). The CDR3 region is CSARDLADQAFF.

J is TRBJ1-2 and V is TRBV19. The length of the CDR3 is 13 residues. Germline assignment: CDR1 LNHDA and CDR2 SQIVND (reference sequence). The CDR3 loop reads CASSHMPGPGYTF. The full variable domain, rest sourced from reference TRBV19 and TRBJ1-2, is DGGITQSPKYLFRKEGQNVTLSCEQNLNHDAMYWYRQDPGQGLRLIYYSQIVNDFQKGDIAEGYSVSREKKESFPLTVTSAQKNPTAFYLCASSHMPGPGYTFGSGTRLTVV.

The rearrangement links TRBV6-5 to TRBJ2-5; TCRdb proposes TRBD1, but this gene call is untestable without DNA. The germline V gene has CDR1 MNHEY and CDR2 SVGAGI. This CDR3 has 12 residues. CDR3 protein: CASRAAPETQYF.

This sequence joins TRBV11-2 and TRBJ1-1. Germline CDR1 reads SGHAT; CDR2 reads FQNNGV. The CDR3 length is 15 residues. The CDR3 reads CASSLTKGMNTEAFF. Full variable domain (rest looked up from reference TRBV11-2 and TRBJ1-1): EAGVAQSPRYKIIEKRQSVAFWCNPISGHATLYWYQQILGQGPKLLIQFQNNGVVDDSQLPKDRFSAERLKGVDSTLKIQPAKLEDSAVYLCASSLTKGMNTEAFFGQGTRLTVV.

CDR3 residues: CASSQGPHREVANIQYF. The V gene is TRBV4-1, the J gene TRBJ2-4; TCRdb names TRBD1, which stays unverified in the absence of DNA. CDR1 is MGHRA, CDR2 YSYEKL, per germline. CDR3 length equals 17 residues.

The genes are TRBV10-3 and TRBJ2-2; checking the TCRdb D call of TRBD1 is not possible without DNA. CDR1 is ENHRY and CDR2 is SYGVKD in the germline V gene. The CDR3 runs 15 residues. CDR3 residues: CASSLSSGNSGELFF.

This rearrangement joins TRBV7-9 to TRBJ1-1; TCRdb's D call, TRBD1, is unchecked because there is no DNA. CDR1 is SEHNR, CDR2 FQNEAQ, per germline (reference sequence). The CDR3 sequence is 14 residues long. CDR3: CASSWPGTYTEAFF.

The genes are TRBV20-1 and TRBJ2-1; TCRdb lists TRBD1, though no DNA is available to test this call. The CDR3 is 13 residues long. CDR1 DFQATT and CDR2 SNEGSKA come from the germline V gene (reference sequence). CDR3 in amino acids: CTFLAPDHNEQFF.

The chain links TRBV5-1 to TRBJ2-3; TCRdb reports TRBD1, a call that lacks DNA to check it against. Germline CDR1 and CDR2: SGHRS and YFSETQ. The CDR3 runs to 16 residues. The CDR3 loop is CASSPRPGLATDTQYF.

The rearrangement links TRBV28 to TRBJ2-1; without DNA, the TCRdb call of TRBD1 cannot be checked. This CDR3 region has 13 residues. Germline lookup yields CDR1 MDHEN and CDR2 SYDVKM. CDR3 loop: CASRGPGRREQFF.